This T cell receptor (beta chain) was retrieved from a study of blood T cell repertoires in COVID-19. Whole-study context: From the United States, Italy and Spain came samples of acute and convalescent COVID-19. T cells, B-cell-depleted T cells, or PBMCs provided the cDNA or gDNA that served as material.

Recruits, aged roughly 18 to 95 years, lived in approximately 26 US areas. Libraries were prepared by immunoSEQ multiplex PCR; TCRdb keeps only in-frame clonotypes and omits some of them. Altogether about 180,000 clones are present, roughly 85% being singletons, with the ten largest covering around 9.5%. In germline, CDR1 is SGHTA, CDR2 FQGTGA. V was trimmed by 2 bases and J by 8 bases, leaving 7 bases between them. The CDR3 has 13 amino acids. The table lists this clone with a count of one. The chain couples TRBV7-3 to TRBJ2-6; D might be TRBD1 (5 bases). The sample taken for sequencing was PBMCs or T cells enriched from blood (not recorded which). The receptor was isolated from a woman younger than 35 who had recovered from COVID-19. DNA of the CDR3: TGTGCCAGCAGCTTACCAGGGCCCAACGTCCTGACTTTC. Protein: CASSLPGPNVLTF.